Listed here are 20 T cell receptor beta chains from one sample, sequenced in a study of shared clonotypes between healthy human individuals. The data were produced by immunoSEQ multiplex PCR, yet TCRdb's version contains in-frame clones alone and is incomplete. The data contain over a million clones, roughly 96% of them singletons. The sequenced sample was naive CD4+ T cells sorted from blood. Sample subset: CD45RA+ positively selected. Receptors originate from a young man in good health.

The gene calls are TRBV28 and TRBJ2-6, with D perhaps matching TRBD1 or TRBD2 (5 bases each). Germline CDR1 and CDR2: MDHEN and SYDVKM. The CDR3 is 16 residues long. The V gene lost 8 bases and the J gene lost 0 bases, with 14 bases spanning the gap. The CDR3 protein is CASAPRGVSGANVLTF. CDR3 bases: TGTGCCAGCGCCCCGAGAGGGGTCTCTGGGGCCAACGTCCTGACTTTC.

Points on this clone: Additional DNA sequences in this sample encode the identical CDR3. This rearrangement joins TRBV5-1 to TRBJ2-1; TRBD2 agrees at 8 bases. V lost 3 bases, J lost 0 bases, and 2 bases stayed unmatched. This CDR3 has 15 amino acids. Germline V lookup: CDR1 SGHRS, CDR2 YFSETQ. The CDR3 DNA reads TGCGCCAGCAGCTCCGGACTAGCCTCCTACAATGAGCAGTTCTTC. Protein: CASSSGLASYNEQFF.

The chain carries TRBV7-6 and TRBJ2-7; possibly TRBD2 for D (5 bases). Germline CDR1 SGHVS, CDR2 FNYEAQ. CDR3 length: 13 amino acids. The V end lost 4 bases, the J end lost 3 bases, and 10 bases lay between the germline ends. CDR3 bases: TGTGCCAGCAGCTCTGGACTCAACTACGAGCAGTACTTC. Translated: CASSSGLNYEQYF. Variable domain in full (rest from reference TRBV7-6 and TRBJ2-7): GAGVSQSPRYKVTKRGQDVALRCDPISGHVSLYWYRQALGQGPEFLTYFNYEAQQDKSGLPNDRFSAERPEGSISTLTIQRTEQRDSAMYRCASSSGLNYEQYFGPGTRLTVT.

This clone was detected once. This rearrangement joins TRBV4-3 to TRBJ2-7, with TRBD2 matching over 12 bases. Trimming took 0 bases from V and 3 from J; bases not matched to a gene: 6. In germline, CDR1 is LGHNA, CDR2 YSLEER. The CDR3 totals 17 residues. The CDR3 coding sequence is TGCGCCAGCAGCCAAGATAGGCTAGCGGGAGGGGGCTACGAGCAGTACTTC. Encoded protein: CASSQDRLAGGGYEQYF.

This rearrangement joins TRBV2 to TRBJ2-1; 9 positions agree with TRBD2. The trim removed 6 bases at V and 6 bases at J, leaving 9 bases unmatched. The germline CDR1 and CDR2 sequences are SNHLY and FYNNEI. The CDR3 has 15 residues. The CDR3 DNA is TGTGCCAGCAGCGGCCCGACTAGCGGTTCCAATGAGCAGTTCTTC. Its translation: CASSGPTSGSNEQFF.

The chain is built from TRBV28 and TRBJ1-1; no firm D call. The germline V and J ends were trimmed by 8 bases and 0 bases, with 19 bases remaining between them. The V gene's germline CDR1 is MDHEN and CDR2 SYDVKM. The CDR3 extends over 16 amino acids. CDR3 bases: TGTGCCAGCCACGAACTTCTAGGCAGCTTGAACACTGAAGCTTTCTTT. Protein sequence: CASHELLGSLNTEAFF.

This chain links TRBV28 with TRBJ1-5, with 9 positions matching TRBD1. Germline trimming cut 5 bases from V and 2 bases from J; bases unmatched to any gene: 4. Germline V gene sequence: CDR1 MDHEN, CDR2 SYDVKM. This CDR3 contains 15 residues. In DNA, the CDR3 is TGTGCCAGCAGTACAGGGGGCCGACGCAATCAGCCCCAGCATTTT. Translated: CASSTGGRRNQPQHF.

V is TRBV7-6 and J is TRBJ2-2; no clear D. The germline V and J ends were trimmed by 0 bases and 4 bases, with 9 bases remaining between them. This CDR3 is 15 amino acids long. Germline CDR1 SGHVS, CDR2 FNYEAQ. CDR3 amino acids: CASSLAHSFTGELFF. CDR3 nucleotide sequence: TGTGCCAGCAGCTTAGCCCACAGCTTCACCGGGGAGCTGTTTTTT.

J is TRBJ1-2 and V is TRBV9, with D tentatively TRBD1 (5 bases). CDR1 and CDR2 from the germline V gene are SGDLS and YYNGEE. The CDR3 length is 15 residues. V lost 4 bases and J 3 bases, leaving 16 bases between the germline ends. The DNA for the CDR3 is TGTGCCAGCAGCCCTGGATGGGGGACCGACTATGGCTACACCTTC. Protein: CASSPGWGTDYGYTF.

V usage is TRBV29-1 and J usage is TRBJ2-1; unclear D gene. V was pared by 4 bases and J by 5 bases, with 18 bases between. The CDR3 consists of 15 residues. The V gene's germline CDR1 is SQVTM and CDR2 ANQGSEA. CDR3 nucleotide sequence: TGCAGCGTTGTAAGGCAGGCGCTAGTACACAATGAGCAGTTCTTC. Translated: CSVVRQALVHNEQFF.

The V call is TRBV5-4, the J call TRBJ1-1; 8 bases are shared with TRBD1. V was clipped by 7 bases and J by 0 bases; unmatched bases: 5. The CDR3 has 14 residues. The germline CDR1 and CDR2 sequences are SGHNT and YYREEE (reference sequence). CDR3 bases: TGTGCCAGCGGCGACAGGGGTCTGAACACTGAAGCTTTCTTT. Translating gives CASGDRGLNTEAFF.

Concerning this clone itself: The sample contains more than one DNA sequence encoding this CDR3. This sequence joins TRBV5-1 and TRBJ2-7, with D hard to call. CDR3 length equals 12 residues. The V end lost 4 bases, the J end lost 2 bases, and 7 bases lay between the germline ends. Germline V lookup: CDR1 SGHRS, CDR2 YFSETQ. The CDR3 sequence is CASSREAYEQYF. The CDR3 nucleotides read TGCGCCAGCAGCCGCGAAGCCTACGAGCAGTACTTC.

The chain carries TRBV7-2 and TRBJ1-4, with 8 bases matching TRBD1. Germline V lookup: CDR1 SGHTA, CDR2 FQGNSA. This CDR3 is 14 amino acids long. V gave up 3 bases and J gave up 3 bases; unmatched junction bases: 0. In DNA form, the CDR3 reads TGTGCCAGCAGCTTGACAGGGGCTAATGAAAAACTGTTTTTT. Its protein product is CASSLTGANEKLFF.

The V and J genes are TRBV10-3 and TRBJ2-3; 9 bases fit TRBD2. Unmatched junction bases numbered 12, after V lost 10 bases and J lost 4 bases. CDR1 ENHRY and CDR2 SYGVKD come from the germline V gene. CDR3 size: 15 residues. The chain's CDR3 is CATKPSSGVSDTQYF. CDR3 sequence (DNA): TGTGCCACTAAACCGTCTAGCGGGGTCTCAGATACGCAGTATTTT.

This clone was recorded once. The germline gene is not matched at one end of the junction; a read error may be the cause. V usage is TRBV6-5 and J usage is TRBJ2-7; no clear D gene. In germline, CDR1 is MNHEY, CDR2 SVGAGI. This CDR3 region has 11 residues. The CDR3 DNA is TGTGCCAGCAGTAACTCCCACGAGCAGTACTTC. This sequence encodes CASSNSHEQYF.

The chain joins TRBV19 to TRBJ2-1, with 8 bases matching TRBD2. This CDR3 comprises 16 residues. Germline CDR1 reads LNHDA; CDR2 reads SQIVND (reference sequence). V dropped 5 bases and J dropped 8; count of bases not matched to a gene: 14. As DNA, the CDR3 is TGTGCCAGTAGTCTCCGACAGCGGGAGCTCTTAGATGAGCAGTTCTTC. It translates to CASSLRQRELLDEQFF.

The V gene is TRBV7-2, the J gene TRBJ1-2, with D possibly matching TRBD1 (6 bases). This CDR3 region has 15 residues. Germline CDR1 reads SGHTA; CDR2 reads FQGNSA. Trimming left V 1 base short and J 4 bases short, with 13 bases between. In nucleotides, the CDR3 is TGTGCCAGCAGCTTAGAACAGGGAGTTAGCTATGGCTACACCTTC. It yields the protein CASSLEQGVSYGYTF.

The rearrangement links TRBV25-1 to TRBJ2-1; 9 positions match TRBD1. The germline CDR1 and CDR2 sequences are MGHDK and SYGVNS. The ends lost 6 bases at V and 4 bases at J; junction bases unmatched: 4. The CDR3 is 14 residues long. In DNA form, the CDR3 reads TGTGCCAGCAGAGGGACAGGGTTATACAATGAGCAGTTCTTC. Protein sequence: CASRGTGLYNEQFF.

J is TRBJ2-1 and V is TRBV5-1; 8 nucleotides line up with TRBD2. J lost 7 bases, V lost 1 base, and 4 bases had no gene match. The CDR3 loop spans 14 amino acids. CDR1 and CDR2 (germline): SGHRS, YFSETQ. CDR3 protein: CASSLFPSGNEQFF. The CDR3 DNA follows: TGCGCCAGCAGCTTGTTTCCTAGCGGGAATGAGCAGTTCTTC.

The chain joins TRBV4-1 to TRBJ2-2, with 9 bases fitting TRBD2. V shed 7 bases, J shed 6 bases, and the junction held 15 bases outside the gene matches. The CDR3 has 17 amino acids. The V gene's germline CDR1 is MGHRA and CDR2 YSYEKL. The CDR3 loop reads CASTFPGWREGAGELFF. The DNA of the CDR3 is TGCGCCAGCACCTTTCCCGGGTGGCGGGAGGGTGCCGGGGAGCTGTTTTTT.